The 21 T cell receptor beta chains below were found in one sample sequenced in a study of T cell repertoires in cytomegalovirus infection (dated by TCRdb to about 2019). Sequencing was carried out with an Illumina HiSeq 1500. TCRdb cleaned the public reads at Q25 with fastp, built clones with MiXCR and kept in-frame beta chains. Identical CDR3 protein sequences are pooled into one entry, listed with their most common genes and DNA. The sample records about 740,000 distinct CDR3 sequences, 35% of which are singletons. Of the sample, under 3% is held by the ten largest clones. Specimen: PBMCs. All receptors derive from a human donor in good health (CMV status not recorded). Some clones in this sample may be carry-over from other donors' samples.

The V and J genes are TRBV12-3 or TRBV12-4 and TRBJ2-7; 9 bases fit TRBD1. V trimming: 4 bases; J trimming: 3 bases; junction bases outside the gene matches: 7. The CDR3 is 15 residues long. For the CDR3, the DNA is TGTGCCAGCAGTTCTCCGGGACAGGGTCGCTACGAGCAGTACTTC. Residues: CASSSPGQGRYEQYF.

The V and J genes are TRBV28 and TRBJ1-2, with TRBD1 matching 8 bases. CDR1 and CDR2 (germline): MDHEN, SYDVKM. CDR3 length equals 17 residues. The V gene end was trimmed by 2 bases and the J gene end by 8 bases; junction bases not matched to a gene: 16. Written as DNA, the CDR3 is TGTGCCAGCAGTTTACCGGGACAGGCGTCTGGGTTGCGAGGCTACACCTTC. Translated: CASSLPGQASGLRGYTF.

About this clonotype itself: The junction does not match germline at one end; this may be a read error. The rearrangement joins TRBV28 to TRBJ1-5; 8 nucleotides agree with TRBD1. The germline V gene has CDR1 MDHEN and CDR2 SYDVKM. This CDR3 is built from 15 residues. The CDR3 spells CASSLGDRMNQAQHF. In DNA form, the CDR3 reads TGTGCCAGCAGTTTAGGGGACAGGATGAATCAGGCCCAGCATTTT.

CDR3 DNA: TGTGCCAGCAAGCTCAACAATCAGCCCCAGCATTTT. Translated: CASKLNNQPQHF. The chain has TRBV12-3 or TRBV12-4 and TRBJ1-5; D ambiguous. V shed 7 bases and J shed 3 bases, with 7 bases lying between them. This CDR3 has 12 residues.

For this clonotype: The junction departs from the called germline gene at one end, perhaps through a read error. The CDR3 sequence is CARSYDSGTGELSF. The CDR3 DNA follows: TGTGCCCGCAGTTATGATTCGGGCACCGGGGAGCTGTCTTTT. The chain links TRBV6-5 to TRBJ2-2, with D maybe TRBD2 (5 bases). In germline, CDR1 is MNHEY, CDR2 SVGAGI. The CDR3 has 14 amino acids.

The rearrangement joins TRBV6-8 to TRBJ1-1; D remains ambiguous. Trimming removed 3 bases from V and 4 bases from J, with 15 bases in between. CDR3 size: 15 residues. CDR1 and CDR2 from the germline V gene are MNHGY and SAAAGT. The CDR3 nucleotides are TGTGCCAGCAGTTATTTAGGCAGGTTGGGCACTGAAGCTTTCTTT. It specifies CASSYLGRLGTEAFF.

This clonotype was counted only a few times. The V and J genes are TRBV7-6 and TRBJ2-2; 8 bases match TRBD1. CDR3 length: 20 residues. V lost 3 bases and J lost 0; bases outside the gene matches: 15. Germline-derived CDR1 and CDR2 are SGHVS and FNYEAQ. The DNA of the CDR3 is TGTGCCAGCAGCTTCCGCCGGGCAGGGGGCTCGAGATCGAACACCGGGGAGCTGTTTTTT. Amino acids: CASSFRRAGGSRSNTGELFF.

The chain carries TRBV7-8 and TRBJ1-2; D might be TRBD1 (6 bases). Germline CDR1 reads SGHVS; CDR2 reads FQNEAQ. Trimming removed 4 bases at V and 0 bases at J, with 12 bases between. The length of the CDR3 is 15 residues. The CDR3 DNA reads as TGTGCCAGCAGCTGGACAGAATTAGCTAACTATGGCTACACCTTC. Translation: CASSWTELANYGYTF. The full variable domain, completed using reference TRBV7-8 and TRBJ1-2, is GAGVSQSPRYKVAKRGQDVALRCDPISGHVSLFWYQQALGQGPEFLTYFQNEAQLDKSGLPSDRFFAERPEGSVSTLKIQRTQQEDSAVYLCASSWTELANYGYTFGSGTRLTVV.

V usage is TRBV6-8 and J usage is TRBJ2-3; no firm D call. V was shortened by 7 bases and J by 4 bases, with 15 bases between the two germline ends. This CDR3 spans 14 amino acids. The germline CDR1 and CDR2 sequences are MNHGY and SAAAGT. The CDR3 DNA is TGTGCCAGCAACATTCCGGGCCGACCAGATACGCAGTATTTT. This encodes CASNIPGRPDTQYF.

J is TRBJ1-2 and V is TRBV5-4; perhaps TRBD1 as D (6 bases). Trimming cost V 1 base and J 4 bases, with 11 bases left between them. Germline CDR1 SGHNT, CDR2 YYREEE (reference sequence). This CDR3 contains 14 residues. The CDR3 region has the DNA TGTGCCAGCAGCTTGCGAGGGGGTGGCTATGGCTACACCTTC. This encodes CASSLRGGGYGYTF.

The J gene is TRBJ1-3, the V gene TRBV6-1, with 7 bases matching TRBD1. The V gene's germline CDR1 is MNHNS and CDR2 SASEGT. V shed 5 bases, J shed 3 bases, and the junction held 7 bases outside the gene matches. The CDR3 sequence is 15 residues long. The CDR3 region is CASSSETGSGNTIYF. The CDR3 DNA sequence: TGTGCCAGCAGTTCAGAGACAGGGAGTGGAAACACCATATATTTT.

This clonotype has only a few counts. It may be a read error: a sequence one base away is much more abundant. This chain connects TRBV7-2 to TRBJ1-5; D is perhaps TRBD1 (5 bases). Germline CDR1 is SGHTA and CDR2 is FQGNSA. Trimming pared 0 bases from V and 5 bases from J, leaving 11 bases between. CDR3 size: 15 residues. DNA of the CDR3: TGTGCCAGCAGCTTAGCGCCTGACAGTCATCAGCCCCAGCATTTT. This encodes CASSLAPDSHQPQHF.

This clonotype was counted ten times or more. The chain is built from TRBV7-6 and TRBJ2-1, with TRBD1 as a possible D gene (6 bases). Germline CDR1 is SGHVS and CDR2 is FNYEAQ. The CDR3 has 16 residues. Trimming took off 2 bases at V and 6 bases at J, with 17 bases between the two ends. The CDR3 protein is CASSLRGSGARNEQFF. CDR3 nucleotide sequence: TGTGCCAGCAGCTTAAGGGGGAGCGGAGCACGCAATGAGCAGTTCTTC.

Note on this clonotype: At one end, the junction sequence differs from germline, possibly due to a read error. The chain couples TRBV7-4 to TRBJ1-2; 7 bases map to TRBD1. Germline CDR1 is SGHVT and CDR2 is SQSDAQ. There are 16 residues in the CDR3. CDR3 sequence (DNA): TGTGCCAGCAGCTTCTCGGACAGGTTCTGGCAGTATGGCTACAACTTC. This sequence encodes CASSFSDRFWQYGYNF. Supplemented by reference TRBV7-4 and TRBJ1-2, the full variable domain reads GAGVSQSPRYKVAKRGRDVALRCDSISGHVTLYWYRQTLGQGSEVLTYSQSDAQRDKSGRPSGRFSAERPERSVSTLKIQRTEQGDSAVYLCASSFSDRFWQYGYNFGSGTRLTVV.

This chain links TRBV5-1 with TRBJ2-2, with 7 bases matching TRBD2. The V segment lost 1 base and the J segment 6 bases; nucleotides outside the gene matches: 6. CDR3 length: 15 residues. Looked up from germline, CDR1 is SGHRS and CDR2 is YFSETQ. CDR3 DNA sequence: TGCGCCAGCAGCTTGTGGGCTAGCGGCGCCGGGGAGCTGTTTTTT. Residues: CASSLWASGAGELFF.

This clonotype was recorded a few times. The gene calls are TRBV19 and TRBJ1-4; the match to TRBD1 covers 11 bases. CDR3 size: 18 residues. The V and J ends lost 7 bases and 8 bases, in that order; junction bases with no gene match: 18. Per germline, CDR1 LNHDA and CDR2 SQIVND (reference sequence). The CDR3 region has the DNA TGTGCCAGTACCCCCGGGACAGGGGGATTTCTATTTCAGGAAAAACTGTTTTTT. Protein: CASTPGTGGFLFQEKLFF.

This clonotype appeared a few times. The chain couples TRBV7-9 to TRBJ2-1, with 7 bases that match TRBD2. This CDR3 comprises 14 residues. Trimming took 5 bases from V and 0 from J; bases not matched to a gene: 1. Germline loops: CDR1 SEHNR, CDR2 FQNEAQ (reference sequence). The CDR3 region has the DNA TGTGCCAGCAGCAGCGGGGACTCCTACAATGAGCAGTTCTTC. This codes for CASSSGDSYNEQFF.

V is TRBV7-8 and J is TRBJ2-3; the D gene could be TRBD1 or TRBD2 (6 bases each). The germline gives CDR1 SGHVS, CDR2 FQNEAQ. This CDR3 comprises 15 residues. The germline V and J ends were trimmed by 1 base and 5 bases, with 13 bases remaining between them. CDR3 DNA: TGTGCCAGCAGCTTAGGGAGGGGGAGTGGAGATACGCAGTATTTT. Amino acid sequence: CASSLGRGSGDTQYF.

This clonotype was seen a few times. CDR3 coding DNA: TGTGCCAGCAGCCGGGGTCAGGGGGGCTACACCTTC. Translating gives CASSRGQGGYTF. The V call is TRBV7-9, the J call TRBJ1-2; D possibly corresponds to TRBD1 (6 bases). CDR1 is SEHNR and CDR2 is FQNEAQ in the germline V gene (reference sequence). The ends were cut back, 5 bases at V and 8 bases at J, with 12 bases in the middle. The CDR3 runs 12 residues. The entire variable domain, with the rest obtained from reference TRBV7-9 and TRBJ1-2, is as follows: DTGVSQNPRHKITKRGQNVTFRCDPISEHNRLYWYRQTLGQGPEFLTYFQNEAQLEKSRLLSDRFSAERPKGSFSTLEIQRTEQGDSAMYLCASSRGQGGYTFGSGTRLTVV.

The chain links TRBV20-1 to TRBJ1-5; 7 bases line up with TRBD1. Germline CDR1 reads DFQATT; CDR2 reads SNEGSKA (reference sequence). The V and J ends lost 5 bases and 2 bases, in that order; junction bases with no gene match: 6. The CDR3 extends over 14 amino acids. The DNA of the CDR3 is TGCAGTGCTGAGGGGGCATTGGGCAATCAGCCCCAGCATTTT. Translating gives CSAEGALGNQPQHF.

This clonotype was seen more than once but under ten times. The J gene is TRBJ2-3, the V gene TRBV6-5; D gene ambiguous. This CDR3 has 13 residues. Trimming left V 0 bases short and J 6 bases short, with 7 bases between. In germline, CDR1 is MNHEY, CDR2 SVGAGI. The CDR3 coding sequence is TGTGCCAGCAGTTACTCTGGTTTTGATACGCAGTATTTT. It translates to CASSYSGFDTQYF.